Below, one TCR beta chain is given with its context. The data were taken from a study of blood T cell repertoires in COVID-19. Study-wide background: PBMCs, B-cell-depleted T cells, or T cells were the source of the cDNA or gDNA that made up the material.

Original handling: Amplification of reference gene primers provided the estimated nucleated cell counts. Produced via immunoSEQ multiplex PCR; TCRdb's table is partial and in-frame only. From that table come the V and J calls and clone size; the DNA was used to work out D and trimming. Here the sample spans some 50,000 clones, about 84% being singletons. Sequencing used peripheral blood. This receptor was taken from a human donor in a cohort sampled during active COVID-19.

The CDR3 sequence: CASSLPGHPSYEQYF. The CDR3 bases are TGTGCCAGCAGCCTCCCGGGACATCCCTCCTACGAGCAGTACTTC. This chain joins TRBV5-8 and TRBJ2-7; the D gene is possibly TRBD1 (6 bases). This CDR3 spans 15 amino acids. Germline V lookup: CDR1 SGHTS, CDR2 YDEGEE. V gave up 4 bases and J gave up 0 bases, with 14 bases separating them.